These T cell receptor beta chains were read from a single sample in a study of regulatory T cells in long-lasting Graves disease. TCRdb recomputed calls from the multiplex PCR reads with MiXCR, one row per CDR3 protein. The table shows roughly 500,000 distinct CDR3 sequences, with 11% to 15% occurring only once. These data were likewise used in another study, on T cells in Graves' hyperthyroidism and ophthalmopathy.

The specimen was peripheral blood mononuclear cells (PBMCs), collected at new diagnosis, from a patient treated with antithyroid drugs. Receptor source: a woman in her fifties or sixties with Graves disease. The CDR3 runs from the conserved cysteine through the conserved F or W. A D gene is named only where the DNA matches it firmly. A row's size may be missing; if present it is once, few, many or a size class.

>TRBJ2-3|many|.|TRBV11-2
TGTGCCAGCAGCTTAGCGGGTCCTGTCACAGATACGCAGTATTTT
CASSLAGPVTDTQYF
>TRBJ1-4|many|.|TRBV2
TGTGCCAGCGGGGGTAACCAGGGACGGACTAATGAAAAACTGTTTTTT
CASGGNQGRTNEKLFF
>TRBJ2-1|many|TRBD2|TRBV7-9
TGTGCCAGCAGAGGGTTAGCGGGAGGGACCTACAATGAGCAGTTCTTC
CASRGLAGGTYNEQFF
>TRBJ2-1|.|TRBD2|TRBV6-9
TGTGCCAGCAGTTACGGGACTAGCGCTCCCACCTACAATGAGCAGTTCTTC
CASSYGTSAPTYNEQFF
>TRBJ2-5|many|.|TRBV12-3/TRBV12-4
TGTGCCAGCAGACAGGGAGGGAGGGAGACCCAGTACTTC
CASRQGGRETQYF
>TRBJ1-2|many|.|TRBV2
TGTGCCAGCAGTGAAGGGTATAGTGATGGCTACACCTTC
CASSEGYSDGYTF
>TRBJ1-2|many|TRBD1|TRBV28
TGTGCCAGCAGTGCTACAGGGGGCTTCTATGGCTACACCTTC
CASSATGGFYGYTF
>TRBJ2-1|.|TRBD2|TRBV5-4
TGTGCCAGCAGCTTGGATAGCGGGAGTTTCAATGAGCAGTTCTTC
CASSLDSGSFNEQFF
>TRBJ2-5|many|TRBD1|TRBV20-1
TGCAGTGCTTTAAACTCCGGGACAGGGAAAGAGACCCAGTACTTC
CSALNSGTGKETQYF
>TRBJ1-2|.|.|TRBV9
TGTGCCAGCAGCGTAGAAACAGGCCCCGGGTGGTATGGCTACACCTTC
CASSVETGPGWYGYTF